This TCR beta chain was sequenced in a study of shared clonotypes between healthy human individuals. Study-wide results and limits: Clonotypes shared by all four donors outscored non-shared clonotypes in generation probability.

To note about this clone: As yet, its antigen is unknown.

TCRdb keeps only in-frame clones here, not all; method: immunoSEQ multiplex PCR. The sample includes a few million clones, approximately 90% of them seen just once. J lost 8 bases, V lost 5 bases, and 17 bases had no gene match. Germline CDR1 and CDR2: SGHAT and FQNNGV. CDR3 length: 17 residues. Sequenced material: naive CD4+ T cells from PBMCs. Subset of the sample: CD45RA+ positively selected. The TCR originated in a young man in good health. Some clones in this sample may be carry-over from other donors' samples. The V and J genes are TRBV11-2 and TRBJ2-2; 7 nucleotides match TRBD2. The CDR3 nucleotides read TGTGCCAGCAGCCCAAGAGTGGCGGGAGCGGGGTCGGGGGAGCTGTTTTTT. Protein: CASSPRVAGAGSGELFF.